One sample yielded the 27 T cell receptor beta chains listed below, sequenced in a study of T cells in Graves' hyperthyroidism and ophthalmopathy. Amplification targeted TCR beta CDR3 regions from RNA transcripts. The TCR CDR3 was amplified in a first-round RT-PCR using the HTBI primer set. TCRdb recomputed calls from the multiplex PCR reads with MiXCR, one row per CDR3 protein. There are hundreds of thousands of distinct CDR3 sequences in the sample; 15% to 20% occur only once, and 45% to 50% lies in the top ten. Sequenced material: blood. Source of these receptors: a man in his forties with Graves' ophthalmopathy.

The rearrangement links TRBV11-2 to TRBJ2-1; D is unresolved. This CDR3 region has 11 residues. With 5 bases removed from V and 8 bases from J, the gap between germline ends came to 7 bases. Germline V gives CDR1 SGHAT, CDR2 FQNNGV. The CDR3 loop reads CASSDRDEQFF. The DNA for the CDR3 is TGTGCCAGCAGCGATCGGGATGAGCAGTTCTTC.

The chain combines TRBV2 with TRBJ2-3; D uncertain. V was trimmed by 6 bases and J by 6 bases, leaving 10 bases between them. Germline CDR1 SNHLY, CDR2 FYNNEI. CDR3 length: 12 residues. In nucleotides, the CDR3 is TGTGCCAGCAGCTTCGAGGTGGATACGCAGTATTTT. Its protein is CASSFEVDTQYF.

The CDR3 nucleotides are TGTGCCAGCAGCCAAATACTGGGGACAGGGAATCAGCCCCAGCATTTT. Translating gives CASSQILGTGNQPQHF. This chain joins TRBV7-3 and TRBJ1-5; TRBD1 agrees at 9 bases. Germline V gene data show CDR1 as SGHTA and CDR2 as FQGTGA. Trimming at V came to 5 bases and at J to 4 bases, leaving 9 bases not matched to a gene. The CDR3 is 16 amino acids.

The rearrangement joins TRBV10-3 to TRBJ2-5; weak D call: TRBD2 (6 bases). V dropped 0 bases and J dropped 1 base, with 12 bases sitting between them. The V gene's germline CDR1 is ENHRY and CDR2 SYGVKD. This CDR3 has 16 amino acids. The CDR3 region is CAISESSGTLQETQYF. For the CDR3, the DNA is TGTGCCATCAGTGAGTCTAGCGGCACTCTCCAAGAGACCCAGTACTTC.

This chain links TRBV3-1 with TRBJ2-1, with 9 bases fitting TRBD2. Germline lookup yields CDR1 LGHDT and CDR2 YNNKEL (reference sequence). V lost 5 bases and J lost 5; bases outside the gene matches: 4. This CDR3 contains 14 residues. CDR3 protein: CASSKTSGHNEQFF. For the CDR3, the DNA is TGTGCCAGCAGCAAGACTAGCGGCCACAATGAGCAGTTCTTC.

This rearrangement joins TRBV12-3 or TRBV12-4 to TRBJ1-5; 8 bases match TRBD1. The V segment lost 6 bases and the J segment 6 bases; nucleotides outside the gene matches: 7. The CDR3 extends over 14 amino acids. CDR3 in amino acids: CASSQRQGTQPQHF. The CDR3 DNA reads TGTGCCAGCAGCCAAAGACAGGGGACTCAGCCCCAGCATTTT.

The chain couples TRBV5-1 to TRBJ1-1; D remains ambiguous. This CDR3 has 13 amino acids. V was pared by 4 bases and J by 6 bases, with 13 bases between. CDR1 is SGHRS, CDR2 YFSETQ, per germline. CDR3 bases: TGCGCCAGCAGCCCTGGACTGACCCCTGAAGCTTTCTTT. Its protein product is CASSPGLTPEAFF.

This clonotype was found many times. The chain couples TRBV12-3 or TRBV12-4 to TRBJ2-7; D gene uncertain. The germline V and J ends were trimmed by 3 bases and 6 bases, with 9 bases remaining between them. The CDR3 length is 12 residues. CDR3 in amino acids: CASSFNLVEQYF. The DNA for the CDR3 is TGTGCCAGCAGTTTTAATTTGGTCGAGCAGTACTTC.

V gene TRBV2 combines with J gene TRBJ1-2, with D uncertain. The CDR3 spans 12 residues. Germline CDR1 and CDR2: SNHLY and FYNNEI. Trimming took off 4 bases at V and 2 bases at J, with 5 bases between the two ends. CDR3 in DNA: TGTGCCAGCAGTGCCAACAACTATGGCTACACCTTC. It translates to CASSANNYGYTF.

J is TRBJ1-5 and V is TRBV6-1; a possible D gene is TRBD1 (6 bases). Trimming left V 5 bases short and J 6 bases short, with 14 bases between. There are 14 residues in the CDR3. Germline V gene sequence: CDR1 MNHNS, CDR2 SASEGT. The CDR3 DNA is TGTGCCAGCAGTCCTCCGGGGGGCGTTCAGCCCCAGCATTTT. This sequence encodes CASSPPGGVQPQHF.

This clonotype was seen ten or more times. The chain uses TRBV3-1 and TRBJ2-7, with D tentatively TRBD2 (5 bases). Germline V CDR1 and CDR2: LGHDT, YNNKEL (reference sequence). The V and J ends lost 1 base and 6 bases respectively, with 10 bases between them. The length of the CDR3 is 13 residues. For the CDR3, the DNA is TGTGCCAGCAGCCAAGTTAGAGAGGGCGAGCAGTACTTC. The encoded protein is CASSQVREGEQYF.

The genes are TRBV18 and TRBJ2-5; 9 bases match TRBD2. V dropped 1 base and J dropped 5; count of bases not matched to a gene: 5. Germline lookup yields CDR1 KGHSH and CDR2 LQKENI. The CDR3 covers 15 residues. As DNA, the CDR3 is TGTGCCAGCTCACCACTAGCGGGAGATTGGGAGACCCAGTACTTC. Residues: CASSPLAGDWETQYF.

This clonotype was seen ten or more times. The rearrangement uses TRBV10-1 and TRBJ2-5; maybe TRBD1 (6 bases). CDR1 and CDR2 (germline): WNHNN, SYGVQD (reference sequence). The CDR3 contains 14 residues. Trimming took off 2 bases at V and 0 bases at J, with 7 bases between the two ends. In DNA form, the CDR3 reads TGCGCCAGCAGTGAGGACAGGTACCAAGAGACCCAGTACTTC. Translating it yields CASSEDRYQETQYF.

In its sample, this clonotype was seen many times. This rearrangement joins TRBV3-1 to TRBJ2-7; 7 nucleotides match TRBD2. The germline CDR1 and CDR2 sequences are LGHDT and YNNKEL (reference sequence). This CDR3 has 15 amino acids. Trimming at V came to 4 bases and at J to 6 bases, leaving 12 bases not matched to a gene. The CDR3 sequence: CASSPRGLGSREQYF. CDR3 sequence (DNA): TGTGCCAGCAGCCCCCGAGGACTAGGTAGTCGCGAGCAGTACTTC.

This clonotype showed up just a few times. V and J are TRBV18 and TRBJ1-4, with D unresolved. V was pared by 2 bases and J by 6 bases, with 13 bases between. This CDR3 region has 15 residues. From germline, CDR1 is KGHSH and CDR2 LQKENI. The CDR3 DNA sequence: TGTGCCAGCTCACCAACAAGAGGAAGGGATGAAAAACTGTTTTTT. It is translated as CASSPTRGRDEKLFF.

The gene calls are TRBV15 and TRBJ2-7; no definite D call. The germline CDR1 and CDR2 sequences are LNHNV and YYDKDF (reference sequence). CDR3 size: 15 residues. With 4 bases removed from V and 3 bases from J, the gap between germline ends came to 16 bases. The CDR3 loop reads CATSNPGTPDYEQYF. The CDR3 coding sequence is TGTGCCACCAGCAACCCCGGAACACCCGACTACGAGCAGTACTTC.

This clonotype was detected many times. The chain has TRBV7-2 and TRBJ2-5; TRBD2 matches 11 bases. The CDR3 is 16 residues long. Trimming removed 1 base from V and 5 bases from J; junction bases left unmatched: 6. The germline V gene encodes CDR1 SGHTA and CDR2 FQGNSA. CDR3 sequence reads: CASSLGASGRLETQYF. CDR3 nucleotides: TGTGCCAGCAGCTTAGGGGCTAGCGGGAGGCTGGAGACCCAGTACTTC.

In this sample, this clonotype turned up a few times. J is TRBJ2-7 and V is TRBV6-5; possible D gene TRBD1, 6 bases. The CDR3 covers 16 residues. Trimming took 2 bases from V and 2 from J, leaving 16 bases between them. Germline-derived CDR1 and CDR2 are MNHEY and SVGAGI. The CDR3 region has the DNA TGTGCCAGCAGTTACGCACAGGGACACAGGGCCTACGAGCAGTACTTC. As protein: CASSYAQGHRAYEQYF.

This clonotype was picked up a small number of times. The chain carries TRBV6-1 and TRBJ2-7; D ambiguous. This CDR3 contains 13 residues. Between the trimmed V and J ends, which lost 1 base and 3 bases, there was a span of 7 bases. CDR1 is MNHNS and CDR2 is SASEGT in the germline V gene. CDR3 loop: CASSEGADYEQYF. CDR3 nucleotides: TGTGCCAGCAGTGAAGGGGCAGACTACGAGCAGTACTTC.

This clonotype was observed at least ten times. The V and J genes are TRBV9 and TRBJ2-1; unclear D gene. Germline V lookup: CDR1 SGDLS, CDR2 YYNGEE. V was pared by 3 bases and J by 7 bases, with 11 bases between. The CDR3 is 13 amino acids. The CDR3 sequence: CASSARVGNEQFF. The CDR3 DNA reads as TGTGCCAGCAGCGCCCGTGTAGGGAATGAGCAGTTCTTC.

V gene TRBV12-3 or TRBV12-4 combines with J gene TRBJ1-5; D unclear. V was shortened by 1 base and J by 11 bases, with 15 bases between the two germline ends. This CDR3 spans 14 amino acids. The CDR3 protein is CASSLVRAISTQHF. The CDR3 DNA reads TGTGCCAGCAGTTTAGTACGAGCAATCAGCACCCAGCATTTT.

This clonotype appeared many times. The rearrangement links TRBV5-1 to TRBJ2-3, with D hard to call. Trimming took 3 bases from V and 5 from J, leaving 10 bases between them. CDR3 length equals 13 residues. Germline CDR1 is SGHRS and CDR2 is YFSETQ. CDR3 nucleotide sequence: TGCGCCAGCAGCTCCCTGGTGGAAGATACGCAGTATTTT. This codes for CASSSLVEDTQYF.

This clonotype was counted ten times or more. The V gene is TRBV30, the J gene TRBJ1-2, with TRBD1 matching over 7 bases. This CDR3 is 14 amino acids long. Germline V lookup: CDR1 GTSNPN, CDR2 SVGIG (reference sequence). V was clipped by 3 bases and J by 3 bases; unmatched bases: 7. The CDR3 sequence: CAWRSVQGYYGYTF. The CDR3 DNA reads TGTGCCTGGAGATCAGTACAGGGGTACTATGGCTACACCTTC.

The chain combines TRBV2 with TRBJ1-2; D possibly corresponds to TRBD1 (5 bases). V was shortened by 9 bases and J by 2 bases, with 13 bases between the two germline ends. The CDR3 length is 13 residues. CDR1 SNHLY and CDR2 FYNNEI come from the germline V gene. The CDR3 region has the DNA TGTGCCAGTGCCGGACGGGACAACTATGGCTACACCTTC. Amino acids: CASAGRDNYGYTF.

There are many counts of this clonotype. CDR3: CASSLLSGANVLTF. CDR3 nucleotides: TGTGCCAGCAGTTTGCTTTCTGGGGCCAACGTCCTGACTTTC. The chain uses TRBV28 and TRBJ2-6; D remains unclear. This CDR3 is built from 14 residues. V lost 3 bases to trimming and J lost 1 base, with 4 bases between them. Germline V gene data show CDR1 as MDHEN and CDR2 as SYDVKM.

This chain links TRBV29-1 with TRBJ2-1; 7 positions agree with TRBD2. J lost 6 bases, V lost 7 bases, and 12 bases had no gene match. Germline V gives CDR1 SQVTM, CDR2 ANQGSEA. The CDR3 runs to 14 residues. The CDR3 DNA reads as TGCAGCGCCATAACGGGACTATCTTCCAATGAGCAGTTCTTC. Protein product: CSAITGLSSNEQFF.

The CDR3 spells CASNRLGPSANTGELFF. The DNA of the CDR3 is TGTGCCAGCAACAGATTGGGGCCCTCCGCGAACACCGGGGAGCTGTTTTTT. V is TRBV5-5 and J is TRBJ2-2, with D perhaps TRBD1 (5 bases). Germline assignment: CDR1 SGHKS and CDR2 YYEKEE (reference sequence). Trimming stripped 6 bases from V and 0 bases from J, with 18 bases between. CDR3 length: 17 amino acids.